The next 32 T cell receptor beta chains were all read from a single sample in a study of IL-17A CD8 T cells in psoriatic arthritis synovium. Repertoires were generated with immunoSEQ multiplex PCR, while TCRdb's copy carries only in-frame clones and drops some. The sample carries about 2,200 clones, around 72% recorded once. CD3+ T cells, isolated magnetically, got PMA and ionomycin for more than 1.3 hours before cytokine secretion labeling. Psoriatic arthritis patients had synovial fluid drawn from joints that were actively inflamed. Sequencing was performed on IFN-gamma+ CD8+ T cells from synovial fluid. Subset indicated: IL-17A-IFNgamma+ memory CD8+ (Tc1) cells. Source of these receptors: a human donor with psoriatic arthritis.

The chain has TRBV6-4 and TRBJ2-2, with D possibly being TRBD1 or TRBD2 (5 bases each). CDR3 length: 13 amino acids. V lost 2 bases and J lost 4, with 5 bases in between. In germline, CDR1 is MRHNA, CDR2 SNTAGT. As DNA, the CDR3 is TGTGCCAGCAGTGACGGGGGCACCGGGGAGCTGTTTTTT. This translates into CASSDGGTGELFF.

J is TRBJ2-7 and V is TRBV2; no clear D. V dropped 3 bases and J dropped 7 bases, with 7 bases sitting between them. Germline lookup yields CDR1 SNHLY and CDR2 FYNNEI. The CDR3 has 11 amino acids. CDR3 DNA sequence: TGTGCCAGCAGTGAGGTACGTGAGCAGTACGTC. Its protein product is CASSEVREQYV.

The rearrangement joins TRBV7-8 to TRBJ2-5; tentatively, D is TRBD1 or TRBD2 (5 bases each). Germline V gene lookup returns CDR1 SGHVS and CDR2 FQNEAQ. Trimming pared 10 bases from V and 1 base from J, leaving 19 bases between. The CDR3 covers 15 residues. CDR3 sequence (DNA): TGTGCCACGGTCAGAGGGGCTAGCCTCCAAGAGACCCAGTACTTC. Encoded protein: CATVRGASLQETQYF.

This CDR3 reads CASSVGQGGNIQYF. The CDR3 DNA is TGTGCCAGTAGTGTAGGACAGGGCGGTAACATTCAGTACTTC. This chain uses TRBV19 with TRBJ2-4, with TRBD1 identical over 8 bases. V trimming: 5 bases; J trimming: 7 bases; junction bases outside the gene matches: 7. The CDR3 runs to 14 residues. CDR1 LNHDA and CDR2 SQIVND come from the germline V gene (reference sequence).

J is TRBJ2-2 and V is TRBV6-1; D is ambiguous. CDR3 length: 16 amino acids. Trimming shortened V by 2 bases and J by 0 bases, and 10 bases separated the two germline ends. The V gene's germline CDR1 is MNHNS and CDR2 SASEGT. The CDR3 protein is CASSETPGSNTGELFF. Here the CDR3 DNA reads TGTGCCAGCAGTGAAACCCCCGGCTCGAACACCGGGGAGCTGTTTTTT.

Worth noting for this clone: Within the sample, other DNA sequences also encode this same CDR3. The V gene is TRBV29-1, the J gene TRBJ2-1; a possible D gene is TRBD1 (6 bases). The ends were cut back, 4 bases at V and 7 bases at J, with 8 bases in the middle. The CDR3 runs 11 residues. In germline, CDR1 is SQVTM, CDR2 ANQGSEA. CDR3: CSVGQGNEQFF. CDR3 nucleotide sequence: TGCAGCGTTGGTCAGGGGAATGAGCAGTTCTTC.

This clone is a singleton in its sample. J is TRBJ2-5 and V is TRBV5-1, with D maybe TRBD1 (5 bases). The germline V gene encodes CDR1 SGHRS and CDR2 YFSETQ. The CDR3 has 15 residues. With 2 bases removed from V and 2 bases from J, the gap between germline ends came to 13 bases. This chain's CDR3 is CASSFSTGPQETQYF. In DNA form, the CDR3 reads TGCGCCAGCAGCTTTAGTACAGGTCCGCAAGAGACCCAGTACTTC.

The V call is TRBV11-3, the J call TRBJ2-1; D is unclear. CDR3 size: 15 residues. The V gene lost 5 bases and the J gene lost 0 bases, with 11 bases spanning the gap. Germline V gene sequence: CDR1 SGHNT, CDR2 YENEEA. The DNA for the CDR3 is TGTGCCAGCAGCACTCGAGCTAGCTCCTACAATGAGCAGTTCTTC. Translated: CASSTRASSYNEQFF.

The chain employs TRBV16 and TRBJ1-5; possibly TRBD1 for D (5 bases). Trimming shortened V by 6 bases and J by 7 bases, and 13 bases separated the two germline ends. Germline-derived CDR1 and CDR2 are KGHSY and FQNENV. This CDR3 region has 13 residues. CDR3 in DNA: TGTGCCAGCAGTCACCCAGGGAACCAGCCCCAGCATTTT. This codes for CASSHPGNQPQHF.

The V call is TRBV28, the J call TRBJ1-3; D ambiguous. CDR1 is MDHEN and CDR2 is SYDVKM in the germline V gene. The ends were cut back, 5 bases at V and 0 bases at J, with 23 bases in the middle. CDR3 size: 19 residues. The CDR3 protein is CASSLSRLSRLSSGNTIYF. The CDR3 DNA follows: TGTGCCAGCAGTCTGAGCAGACTCTCAAGATTGAGCTCTGGAAACACCATATATTTT.

V is TRBV9 and J is TRBJ2-1; D call uncertain. Looked up from germline, CDR1 is SGDLS and CDR2 is YYNGEE. The CDR3 extends over 13 amino acids. V was shortened by 0 bases and J by 4 bases, with 5 bases between the two germline ends. CDR3 region: CASSVEGYNEQFF. The CDR3 DNA reads TGTGCCAGCAGCGTAGAAGGGTACAATGAGCAGTTCTTC.

Concerning this clone: Germline is not matched at one junction end, which may reflect a read error. The V gene is TRBV7-7, the J gene TRBJ2-1; the D is unclear. Germline lookup yields CDR1 SSHAT and CDR2 FNYEAQ (reference sequence). The CDR3 is 15 residues long. In nucleotides, the CDR3 is TGTGCTAGCAGCTTTTTGCCTGTGGTGCCAAATGAGCAGTTCTTC. Translating it yields CASSFLPVVPNEQFF.

J is TRBJ2-1 and V is TRBV6-6, with TRBD2 matching 9 bases. V shed 0 bases and J 3 bases; nucleotides not matched to a gene: 3. This CDR3 spans 16 amino acids. Germline CDR1 is MNHNY and CDR2 is SVGAGI (reference sequence). CDR3 nucleotide sequence: TGTGCCAGCAGTTACTCTAGCGGGAGTATCTACAATGAGCAGTTCTTC. Residues: CASSYSSGSIYNEQFF.

The chain has TRBV29-1 and TRBJ2-1, with a possible D match to TRBD1 (5 bases). Looked up from germline, CDR1 is SQVTM and CDR2 is ANQGSEA. The CDR3 totals 13 residues. V was clipped by 8 bases and J by 7 bases, with 18 bases between them. CDR3 sequence reads: CSTTPQGRNEQFF. The CDR3 DNA sequence: TGCAGCACAACCCCGCAGGGTAGGAATGAGCAGTTCTTC.

The rearrangement joins TRBV7-9 to TRBJ2-3; D unresolved. The CDR3 is 16 residues long. V was pared by 0 bases and J by 0 bases, with 10 bases between. Germline loops: CDR1 SEHNR, CDR2 FQNEAQ (reference sequence). CDR3 loop: CASSLAASASTDTQYF. The CDR3 DNA follows: TGTGCCAGCAGCTTAGCGGCCAGTGCTAGCACAGATACGCAGTATTTT.

This chain links TRBV6-1 with TRBJ2-1, with 8 nucleotides matching TRBD2. This CDR3 is built from 15 residues. CDR1 is MNHNS and CDR2 is SASEGT in the germline V gene. Unmatched junction bases numbered 0, after V lost 2 bases and J lost 0 bases. The CDR3 protein is CASSELAGSYNEQFF. The CDR3 region has the DNA TGTGCCAGCAGTGAACTAGCGGGCTCCTACAATGAGCAGTTCTTC.

This clone was observed a handful of times. The chain employs TRBV6-9 and TRBJ2-7, with D possibly matching TRBD1 (5 bases). V was shortened by 11 bases and J by 1 base, with 18 bases between the two germline ends. The germline V gene has CDR1 MNHGY and CDR2 SVAAGI. This CDR3 is 14 amino acids long. The CDR3 region is CALLNYRRSYEQYV. The CDR3 DNA reads as TGTGCCTTACTAAACTACAGGAGATCCTACGAGCAGTACGTC.

This clone was seen more than once but under ten times. This chain joins TRBV6-4 and TRBJ2-2; 10 bases align to TRBD2. Germline values: CDR1 MRHNA, CDR2 SNTAGT. The CDR3 is made up of 13 amino acids. The V and J ends lost 7 bases and 4 bases, in that order; junction bases with no gene match: 0. Here the CDR3 DNA reads TGTGCCAGCACTAGCGGGAGCACCGGGGAGCTGTTTTTT. Its translation is CASTSGSTGELFF.

This chain joins TRBV7-9 and TRBJ1-2; D might be TRBD1 (6 bases). The CDR3 spans 16 residues. CDR1 is SEHNR and CDR2 is FQNEAQ in the germline V gene (reference sequence). Deletions cut 5 bases from V and 4 bases from J, with 20 bases between. CDR3 amino acids: CASSPRTDYLIYGYTF. The CDR3 nucleotides are TGTGCCAGCAGCCCCCGGACAGATTACCTAATCTATGGCTACACCTTC.

This chain connects TRBV4-3 to TRBJ2-2; unclear D gene. From germline, CDR1 is LGHNA and CDR2 YSLEER. The CDR3 length is 14 residues. Trimming stripped 4 bases from V and 3 bases from J, with 9 bases between. DNA of the CDR3: TGCGCCAGCAGCCCCTCACCGGACACCGGGGAGCTGTTTTTT. This encodes CASSPSPDTGELFF.

The rearrangement joins TRBV7-3 to TRBJ2-1; D is unclear. Trimming pared 0 bases from V and 8 bases from J, leaving 8 bases between. Looked up from germline, CDR1 is SGHTA and CDR2 is FQGTGA. The CDR3 runs 13 residues. CDR3 nucleotide sequence: TGTGCCAGCAGCTTAACCGAAAAGGATGAGCAGTTCTTC. It encodes CASSLTEKDEQFF.

The chain uses TRBV7-9 and TRBJ2-1, with 8 bases aligning to TRBD2. From germline, CDR1 is SEHNR and CDR2 FQNEAQ (reference sequence). V lost 8 bases and J lost 4; bases outside the gene matches: 10. This CDR3 spans 15 amino acids. The CDR3 spells CASLGLAYGYNEQFF. Here the CDR3 DNA reads TGTGCCAGCTTAGGACTAGCCTATGGTTACAATGAGCAGTTCTTC.

The rearrangement links TRBV9 to TRBJ2-3; D is unresolved. Trimming shortened V by 3 bases and J by 1 base, and 6 bases separated the two germline ends. The CDR3 runs to 13 residues. CDR1 and CDR2 from the germline V gene are SGDLS and YYNGEE. CDR3 sequence reads: CASSGHGTDTQYF. Written as DNA, the CDR3 is TGTGCCAGCAGCGGACACGGCACAGATACGCAGTATTTT.

This clone was recorded once. CDR3 bases: TGTGCCAGCAGCTTAGGGGGGGGCACTGAAGCTTTCTTT. As protein: CASSLGGGTEAFF. The V and J genes are TRBV7-6 and TRBJ1-1, with D maybe TRBD1 (5 bases). Germline values: CDR1 SGHVS, CDR2 FNYEAQ. The CDR3 consists of 13 residues. Trimming took off 1 base at V and 4 bases at J, with 7 bases between the two ends.

The V gene is TRBV14, the J gene TRBJ1-2, with D possibly being TRBD1 (5 bases). Trimming shortened V by 7 bases and J by 6 bases, and 18 bases separated the two germline ends. Germline loops: CDR1 SGHDN, CDR2 FVKESK. This CDR3 has 14 amino acids. CDR3 loop: CASIGGNECNGYTF. CDR3 DNA sequence: TGTGCCAGCATCGGGGGAAACGAGTGTAATGGCTACACCTTC.

V gene TRBV29-1 combines with J gene TRBJ2-1; 7 nucleotides agree with TRBD2. This CDR3 is built from 13 residues. From germline, CDR1 is SQVTM and CDR2 ANQGSEA. V trimming: 4 bases; J trimming: 4 bases; junction bases outside the gene matches: 4. The CDR3 loop reads CSVASGDYNEQFF. DNA of the CDR3: TGCAGCGTTGCCAGCGGGGATTACAATGAGCAGTTCTTC.

This clone was picked up one time. The chain employs TRBV7-9 and TRBJ2-3; 9 bases fit TRBD2. The junction had 8 bases not matched to a gene; V was cut back by 5 bases and J by 5 bases. Germline loops: CDR1 SEHNR, CDR2 FQNEAQ (reference sequence). The CDR3 is 15 residues long. CDR3 region: CASSPLLAGKDTQYF. In nucleotides, the CDR3 is TGTGCCAGCAGCCCCCTTCTAGCGGGAAAAGATACGCAGTATTTT.

This chain links TRBV5-6 with TRBJ2-5; D perhaps matches TRBD1 (6 bases). Germline CDR1 and CDR2: SGHDT and YYEEEE. The V end lost 3 bases, the J end lost 4 bases, and 13 bases lay between the germline ends. This CDR3 is 14 amino acids long. CDR3 loop: CASSWDTGTETQYF. For the CDR3, the DNA is TGTGCCAGCAGCTGGGACACGGGTACAGAGACCCAGTACTTC. The variable domain in full, with the rest retrieved from reference TRBV5-6 and TRBJ2-5, is DAGVTQSPTHLIKTRGQQVTLRCSPKSGHDTVSWYQQALGQGPQFIFQYYEEEERQRGNFPDRFSGHQFPNYSSELNVNALLLGDSALYLCASSWDTGTETQYFGPGTRLLVL.

CDR3: CASSPNMHNEQFF. The CDR3 DNA reads TGTGCCAGCAGCCCCAACATGCACAATGAGCAGTTCTTC. V usage is TRBV7-2 and J usage is TRBJ2-1; no firm D call. This CDR3 is built from 13 residues. V dropped 5 bases and J dropped 5 bases, with 10 bases sitting between them. Germline V CDR1 and CDR2: SGHTA, FQGNSA.

The genes are TRBV7-8 and TRBJ2-1; 7 bases align to TRBD2. CDR3 size: 12 residues. In germline, CDR1 is SGHVS, CDR2 FQNEAQ. V dropped 4 bases and J dropped 7; count of bases not matched to a gene: 1. CDR3: CASSYSGNEQFF. CDR3 bases: TGTGCCAGCAGCTATAGCGGGAATGAGCAGTTCTTC.

The chain links TRBV27 to TRBJ1-2; possible D gene TRBD1, 6 bases. Germline CDR1 reads MNHEY; CDR2 reads SMNVEV (reference sequence). Trimming left V 0 bases short and J 6 bases short, with 11 bases between. The CDR3 is 14 amino acids. The CDR3 protein is CASSLSRAGDGYTF. CDR3 sequence (DNA): TGTGCCAGCAGTTTATCCAGGGCAGGGGATGGCTACACCTTC.

This sequence joins TRBV7-6 and TRBJ2-1, with TRBD2 identical over 11 bases. J lost 9 bases, V lost 2 bases, and 6 bases had no gene match. Germline CDR1 SGHVS, CDR2 FNYEAQ. The CDR3 runs to 15 residues. DNA for the CDR3: TGTGCCAGCAGCTTAATACTAGCGGGAGTCGGTGAGCAGTTCTTC. Residues: CASSLILAGVGEQFF.